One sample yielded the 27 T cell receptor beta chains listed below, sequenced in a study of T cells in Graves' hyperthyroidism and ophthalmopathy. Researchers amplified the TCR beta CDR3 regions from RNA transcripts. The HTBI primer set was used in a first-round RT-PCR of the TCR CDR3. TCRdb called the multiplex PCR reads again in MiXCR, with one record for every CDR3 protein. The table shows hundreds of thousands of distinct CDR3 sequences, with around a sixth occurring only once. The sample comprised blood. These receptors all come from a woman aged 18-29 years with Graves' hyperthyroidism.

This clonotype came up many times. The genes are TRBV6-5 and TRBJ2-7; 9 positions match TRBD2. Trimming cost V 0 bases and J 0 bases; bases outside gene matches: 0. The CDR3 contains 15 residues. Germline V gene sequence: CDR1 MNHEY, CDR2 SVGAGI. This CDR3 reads CASSYSSGSSYEQYF. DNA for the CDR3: TGTGCCAGCAGTTACTCTAGCGGGAGCTCCTACGAGCAGTACTTC.

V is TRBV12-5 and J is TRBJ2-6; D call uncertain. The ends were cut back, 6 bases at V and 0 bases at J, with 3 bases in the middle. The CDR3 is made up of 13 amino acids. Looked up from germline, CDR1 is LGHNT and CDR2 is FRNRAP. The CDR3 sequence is CASGPSGANVLTF. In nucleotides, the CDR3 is TGTGCTAGTGGCCCCTCTGGGGCCAACGTCCTGACTTTC.

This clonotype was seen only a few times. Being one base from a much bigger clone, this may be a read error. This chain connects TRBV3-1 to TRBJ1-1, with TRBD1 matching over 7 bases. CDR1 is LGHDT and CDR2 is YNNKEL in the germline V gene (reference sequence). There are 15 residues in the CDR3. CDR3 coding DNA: TGTGCCGGCAGCCAAGGCAACAGGGGCGGCACTGAAGCTTTCTTT. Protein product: CAGSQGNRGGTEAFF.

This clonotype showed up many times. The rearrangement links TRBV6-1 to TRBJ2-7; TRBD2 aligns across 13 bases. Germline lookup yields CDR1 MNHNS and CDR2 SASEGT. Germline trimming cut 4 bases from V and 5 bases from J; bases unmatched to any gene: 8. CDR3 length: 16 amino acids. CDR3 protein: CASSVSSGTSGDEQYF. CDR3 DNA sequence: TGTGCCAGCAGTGTTTCCTCCGGGACTAGCGGGGACGAGCAGTACTTC.

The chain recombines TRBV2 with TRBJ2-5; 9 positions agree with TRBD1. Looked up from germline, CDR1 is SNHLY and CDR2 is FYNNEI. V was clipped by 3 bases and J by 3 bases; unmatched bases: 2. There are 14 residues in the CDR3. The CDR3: CASSDRTGEETQYF. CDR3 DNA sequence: TGTGCCAGCAGTGATAGGACAGGGGAAGAGACCCAGTACTTC.

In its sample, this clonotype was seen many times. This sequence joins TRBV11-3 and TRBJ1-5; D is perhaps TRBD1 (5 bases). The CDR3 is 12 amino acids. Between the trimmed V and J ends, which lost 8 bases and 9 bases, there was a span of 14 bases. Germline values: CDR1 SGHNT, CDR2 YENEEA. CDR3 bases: TGTGCCAGCTTTAAGGGGTTGGGGCCCCAGCATTTT. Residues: CASFKGLGPQHF.

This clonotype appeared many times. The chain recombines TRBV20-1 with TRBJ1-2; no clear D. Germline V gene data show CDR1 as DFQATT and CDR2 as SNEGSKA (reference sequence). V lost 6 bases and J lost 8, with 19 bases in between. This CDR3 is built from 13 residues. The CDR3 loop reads CSARNGRLLGYTF. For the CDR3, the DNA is TGCAGTGCCAGAAACGGACGGCTTCTCGGCTACACCTTC.

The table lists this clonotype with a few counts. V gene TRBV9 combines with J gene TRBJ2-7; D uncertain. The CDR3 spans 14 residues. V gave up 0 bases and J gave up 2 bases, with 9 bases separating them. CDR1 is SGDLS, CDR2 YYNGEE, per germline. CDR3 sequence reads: CASSVAPGAYEQYF. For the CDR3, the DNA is TGTGCCAGCAGCGTAGCGCCTGGCGCCTACGAGCAGTACTTC.

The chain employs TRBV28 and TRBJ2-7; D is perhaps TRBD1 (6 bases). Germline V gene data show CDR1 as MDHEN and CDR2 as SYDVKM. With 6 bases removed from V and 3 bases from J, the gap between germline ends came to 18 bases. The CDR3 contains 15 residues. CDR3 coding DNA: TGTGCCAGCAGCCGCCAGACCACAGGGTACTACGAGCAGTACTTC. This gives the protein CASSRQTTGYYEQYF.

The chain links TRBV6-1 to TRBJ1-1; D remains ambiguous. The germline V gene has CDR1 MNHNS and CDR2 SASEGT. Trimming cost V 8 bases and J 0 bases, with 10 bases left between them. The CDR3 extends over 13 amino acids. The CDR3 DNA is TGTGCCAGCGGCCTACAAGTGAACACTGAAGCTTTCTTT. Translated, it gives CASGLQVNTEAFF.

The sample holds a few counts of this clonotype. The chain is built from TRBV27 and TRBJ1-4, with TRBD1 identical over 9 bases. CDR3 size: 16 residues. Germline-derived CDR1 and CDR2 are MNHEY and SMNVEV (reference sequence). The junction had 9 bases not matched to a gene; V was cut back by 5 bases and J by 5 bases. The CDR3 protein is CASSVTGGRNNEKLFF. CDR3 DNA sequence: TGTGCCAGCAGTGTTACAGGGGGCCGGAACAATGAAAAACTGTTTTTT.

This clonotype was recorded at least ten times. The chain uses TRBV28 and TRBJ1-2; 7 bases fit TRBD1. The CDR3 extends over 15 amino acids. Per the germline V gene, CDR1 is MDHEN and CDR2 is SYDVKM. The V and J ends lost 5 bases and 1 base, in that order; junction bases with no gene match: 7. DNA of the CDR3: TGTGCCAGCAGTCTCAACAGGGGCAATAACTATGGCTACACCTTC. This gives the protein CASSLNRGNNYGYTF.

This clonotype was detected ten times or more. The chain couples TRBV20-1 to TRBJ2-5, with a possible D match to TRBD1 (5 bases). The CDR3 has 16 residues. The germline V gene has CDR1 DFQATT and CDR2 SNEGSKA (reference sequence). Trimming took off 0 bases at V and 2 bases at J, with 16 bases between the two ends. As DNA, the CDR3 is TGCAGTGCTAGAGATCAGGGCTACCCCGTACAAGAGACCCAGTACTTC. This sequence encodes CSARDQGYPVQETQYF.

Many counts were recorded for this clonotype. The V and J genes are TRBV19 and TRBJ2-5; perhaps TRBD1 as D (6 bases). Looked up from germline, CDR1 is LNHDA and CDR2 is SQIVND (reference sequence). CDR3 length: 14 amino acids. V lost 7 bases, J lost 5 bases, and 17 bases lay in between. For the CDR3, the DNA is TGTGCCAGTACGCTGACAGGCCTCGAGGAGACCCAGTACTTC. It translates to CASTLTGLEETQYF.

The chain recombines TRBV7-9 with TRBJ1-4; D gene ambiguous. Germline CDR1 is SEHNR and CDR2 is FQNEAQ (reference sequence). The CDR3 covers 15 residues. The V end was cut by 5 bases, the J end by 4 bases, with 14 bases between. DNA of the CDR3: TGTGCCAGCAGCCCCCAGGTGAAGAATAATGAAAAACTGTTTTTT. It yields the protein CASSPQVKNNEKLFF.

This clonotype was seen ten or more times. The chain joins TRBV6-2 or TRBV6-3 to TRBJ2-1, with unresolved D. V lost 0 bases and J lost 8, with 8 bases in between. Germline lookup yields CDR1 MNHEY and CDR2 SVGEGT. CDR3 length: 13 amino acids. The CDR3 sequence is CASSYSESDEQFF. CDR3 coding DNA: TGTGCCAGCAGTTACTCGGAAAGCGATGAGCAGTTCTTC.

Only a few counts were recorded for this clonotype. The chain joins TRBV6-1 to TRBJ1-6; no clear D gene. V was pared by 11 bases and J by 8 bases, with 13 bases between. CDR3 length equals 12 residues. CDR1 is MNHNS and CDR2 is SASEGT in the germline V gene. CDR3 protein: CAGITVDSPLHF. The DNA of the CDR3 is TGTGCCGGCATTACCGTGGATTCACCCCTCCACTTT.

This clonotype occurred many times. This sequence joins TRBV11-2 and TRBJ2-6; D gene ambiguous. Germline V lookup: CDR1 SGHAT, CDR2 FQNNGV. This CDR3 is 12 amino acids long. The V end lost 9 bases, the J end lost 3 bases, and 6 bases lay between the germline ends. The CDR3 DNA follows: TGTGCCAGTTCTGGTGGGGCCAACGTCCTGACTTTC. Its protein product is CASSGGANVLTF.

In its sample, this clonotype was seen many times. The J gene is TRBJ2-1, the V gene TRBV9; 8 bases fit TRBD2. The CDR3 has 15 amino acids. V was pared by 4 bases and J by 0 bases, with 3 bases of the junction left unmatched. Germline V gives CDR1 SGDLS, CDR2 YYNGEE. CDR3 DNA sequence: TGTGCCAGCAGCCGCGGGGGGCTCTCCTACAATGAGCAGTTCTTC. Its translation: CASSRGGLSYNEQFF.

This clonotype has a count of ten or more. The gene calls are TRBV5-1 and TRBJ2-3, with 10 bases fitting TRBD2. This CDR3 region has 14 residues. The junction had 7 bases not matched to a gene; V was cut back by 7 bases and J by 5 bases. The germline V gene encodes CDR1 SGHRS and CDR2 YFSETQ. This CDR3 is CASHLAGEGDTQYF. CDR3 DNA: TGCGCCAGCCATCTAGCGGGAGAAGGAGATACGCAGTATTTT.

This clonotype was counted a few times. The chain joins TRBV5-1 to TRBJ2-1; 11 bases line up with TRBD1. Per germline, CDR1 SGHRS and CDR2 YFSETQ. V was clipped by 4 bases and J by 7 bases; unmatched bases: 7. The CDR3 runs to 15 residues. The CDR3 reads CASSHGTGGRNEQFF. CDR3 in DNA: TGCGCCAGCAGCCACGGGACAGGGGGTAGGAATGAGCAGTTCTTC.

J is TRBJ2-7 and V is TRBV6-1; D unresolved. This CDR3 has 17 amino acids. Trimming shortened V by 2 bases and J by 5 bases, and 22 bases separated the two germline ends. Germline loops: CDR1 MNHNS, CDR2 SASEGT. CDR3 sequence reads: CASSESLNNVGLNEQYF. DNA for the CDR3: TGTGCCAGCAGTGAATCTCTTAATAACGTAGGTCTCAACGAGCAGTACTTC.

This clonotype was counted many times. CDR3 coding DNA: TGTGCCAGCAGGGGTTTAGGGGGCCGGGGCTACGAGCAGTACTTC. This gives the protein CASRGLGGRGYEQYF. The J gene is TRBJ2-7, the V gene TRBV6-1, with 7 positions matching TRBD1. The CDR3 runs 15 residues. The V segment lost 6 bases and the J segment 3 bases; nucleotides outside the gene matches: 11. Germline V gives CDR1 MNHNS, CDR2 SASEGT.

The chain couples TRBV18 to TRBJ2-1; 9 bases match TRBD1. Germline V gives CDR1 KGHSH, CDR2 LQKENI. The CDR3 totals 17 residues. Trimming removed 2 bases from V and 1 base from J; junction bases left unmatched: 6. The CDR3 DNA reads TGTGCCAGCTCACCATATCCCGGGACAGGGTCCTACAATGAGCAGTTCTTC. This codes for CASSPYPGTGSYNEQFF.

The CDR3 region is CASSPIGSEQYF. Written as DNA, the CDR3 is TGTGCCAGCTCACCAATTGGGTCCGAGCAGTACTTC. The J gene is TRBJ2-7, the V gene TRBV18; D is undetermined. CDR1 and CDR2 (germline): KGHSH, LQKENI. This CDR3 contains 12 residues. The germline V and J ends were trimmed by 2 bases and 6 bases, with 8 bases remaining between them.

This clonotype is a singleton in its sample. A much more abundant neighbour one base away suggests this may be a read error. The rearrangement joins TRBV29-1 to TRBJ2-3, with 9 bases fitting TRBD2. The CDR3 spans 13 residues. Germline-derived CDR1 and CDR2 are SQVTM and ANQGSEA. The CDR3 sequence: CSGRGGSTDMQYF. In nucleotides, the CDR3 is TGCAGCGGGCGGGGGGGTAGCACAGATATGCAGTATTTT.

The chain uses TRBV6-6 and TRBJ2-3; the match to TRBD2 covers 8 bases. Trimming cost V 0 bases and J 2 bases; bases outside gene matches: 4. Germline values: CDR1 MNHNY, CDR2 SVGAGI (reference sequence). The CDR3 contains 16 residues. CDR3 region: CASSYSSLADTDTQYF. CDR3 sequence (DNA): TGTGCCAGCAGTTACTCGTCACTAGCGGACACAGATACGCAGTATTTT.